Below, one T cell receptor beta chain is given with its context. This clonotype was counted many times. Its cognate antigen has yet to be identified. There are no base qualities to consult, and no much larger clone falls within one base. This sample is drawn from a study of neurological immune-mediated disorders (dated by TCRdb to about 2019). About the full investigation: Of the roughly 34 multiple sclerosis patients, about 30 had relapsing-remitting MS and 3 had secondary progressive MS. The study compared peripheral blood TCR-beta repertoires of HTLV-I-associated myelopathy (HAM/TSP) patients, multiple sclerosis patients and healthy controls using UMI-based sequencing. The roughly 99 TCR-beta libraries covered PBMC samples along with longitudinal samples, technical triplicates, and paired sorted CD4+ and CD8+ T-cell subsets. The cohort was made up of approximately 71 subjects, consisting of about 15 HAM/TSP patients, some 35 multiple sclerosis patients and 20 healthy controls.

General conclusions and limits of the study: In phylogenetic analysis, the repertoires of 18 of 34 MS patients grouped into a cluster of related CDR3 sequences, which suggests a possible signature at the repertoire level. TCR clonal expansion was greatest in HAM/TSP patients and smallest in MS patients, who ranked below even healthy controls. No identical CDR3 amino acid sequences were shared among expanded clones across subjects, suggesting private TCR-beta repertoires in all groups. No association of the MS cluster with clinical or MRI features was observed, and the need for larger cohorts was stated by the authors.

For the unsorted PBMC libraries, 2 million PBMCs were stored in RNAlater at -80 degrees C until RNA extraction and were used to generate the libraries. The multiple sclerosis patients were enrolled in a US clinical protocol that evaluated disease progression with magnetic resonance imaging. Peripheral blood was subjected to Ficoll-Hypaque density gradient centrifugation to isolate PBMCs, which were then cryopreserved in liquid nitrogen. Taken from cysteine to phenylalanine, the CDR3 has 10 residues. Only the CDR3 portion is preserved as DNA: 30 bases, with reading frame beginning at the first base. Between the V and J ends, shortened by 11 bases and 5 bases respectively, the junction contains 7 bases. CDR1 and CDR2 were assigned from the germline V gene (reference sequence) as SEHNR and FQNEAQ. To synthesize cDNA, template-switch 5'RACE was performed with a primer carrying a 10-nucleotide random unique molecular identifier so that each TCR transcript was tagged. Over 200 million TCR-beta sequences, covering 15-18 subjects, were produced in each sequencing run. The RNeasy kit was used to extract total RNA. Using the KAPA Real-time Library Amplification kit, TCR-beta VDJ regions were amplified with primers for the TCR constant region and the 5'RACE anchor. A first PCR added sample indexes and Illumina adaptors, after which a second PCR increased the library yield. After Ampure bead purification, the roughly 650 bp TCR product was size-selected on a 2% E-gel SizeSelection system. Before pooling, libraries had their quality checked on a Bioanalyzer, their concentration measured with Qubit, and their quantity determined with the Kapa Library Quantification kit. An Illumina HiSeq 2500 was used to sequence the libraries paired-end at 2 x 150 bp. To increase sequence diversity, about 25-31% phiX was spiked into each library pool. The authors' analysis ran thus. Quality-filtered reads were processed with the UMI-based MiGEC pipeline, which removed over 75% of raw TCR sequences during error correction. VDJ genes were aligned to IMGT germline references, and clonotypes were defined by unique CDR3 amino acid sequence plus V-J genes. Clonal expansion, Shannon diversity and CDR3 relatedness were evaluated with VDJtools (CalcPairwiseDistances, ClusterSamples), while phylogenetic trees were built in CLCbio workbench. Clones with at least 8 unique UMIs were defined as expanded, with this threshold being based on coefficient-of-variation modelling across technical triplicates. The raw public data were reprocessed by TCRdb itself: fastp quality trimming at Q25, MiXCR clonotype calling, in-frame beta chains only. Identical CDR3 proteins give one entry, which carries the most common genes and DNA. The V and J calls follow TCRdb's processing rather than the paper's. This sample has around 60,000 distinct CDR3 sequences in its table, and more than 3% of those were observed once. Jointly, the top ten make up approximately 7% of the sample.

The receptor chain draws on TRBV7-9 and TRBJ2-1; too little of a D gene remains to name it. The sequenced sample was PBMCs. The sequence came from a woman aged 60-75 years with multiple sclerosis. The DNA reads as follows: TGTGCCGGAAGGAACAATGAGCAGTTCTTC. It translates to CAGRNNEQFF.